This T cell receptor beta chain comes out of a study of blood T cells in healthy people across ages. Through a sample-barcoded 5' primer and a J-beta primer mix, a second PCR was run for roughly 6 to 11 cycles. The template-switch adaptor was a 5' adaptor with 12 random nucleotides. It tagged each cDNA molecule. TCRdb re-called the 5' RACE reads through MiXCR, storing one row per CDR3 protein. The sample has about 570,000 distinct CDR3 sequences, about 25% seen once. As for this clonotype: Its specificity is unknown.

The ends were cut back, 9 bases at V and 2 bases at J, with 17 bases in the middle. CDR3 length: 15 amino acids. Study conclusions and caveats: Whereas aged donors had fewer naive CD4+ cells, long-lived donors had more of them and higher diversity. Unknown donor CMV status possibly confounded expanded clonotype changes.

The sequenced material came from blood. This receptor was taken from a woman aged 70-85 years in good health. The chain joins TRBV12-3 or TRBV12-4 to TRBJ2-1; D may correspond to TRBD1 or TRBD2 (6 bases each). The CDR3 loop reads CASSGAGRPYNEQFF. As DNA, the CDR3 is TGTGCCAGTTCAGGGGCCGGGAGACCCTACAATGAGCAGTTCTTC.